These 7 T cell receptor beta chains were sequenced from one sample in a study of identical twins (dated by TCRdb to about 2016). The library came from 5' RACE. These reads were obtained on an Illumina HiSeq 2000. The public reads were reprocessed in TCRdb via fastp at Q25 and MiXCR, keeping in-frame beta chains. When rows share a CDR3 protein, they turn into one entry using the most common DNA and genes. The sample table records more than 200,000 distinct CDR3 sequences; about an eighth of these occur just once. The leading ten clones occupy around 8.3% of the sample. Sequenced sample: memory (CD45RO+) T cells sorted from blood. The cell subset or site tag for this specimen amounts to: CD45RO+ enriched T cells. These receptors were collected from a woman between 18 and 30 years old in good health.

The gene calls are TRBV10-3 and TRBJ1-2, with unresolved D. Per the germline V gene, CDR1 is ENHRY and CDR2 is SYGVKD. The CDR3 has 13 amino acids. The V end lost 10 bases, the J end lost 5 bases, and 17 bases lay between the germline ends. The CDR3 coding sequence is TGTGCCACCCTAAACCGAACAGAATATGGCTACACCTTC. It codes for CATLNRTEYGYTF.

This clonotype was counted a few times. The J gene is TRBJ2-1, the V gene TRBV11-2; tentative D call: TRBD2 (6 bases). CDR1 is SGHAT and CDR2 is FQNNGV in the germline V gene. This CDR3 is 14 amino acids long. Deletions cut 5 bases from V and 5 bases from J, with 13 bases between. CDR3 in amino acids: CASSPHIADNEQFF. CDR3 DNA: TGTGCCAGCAGCCCACATATAGCGGACAATGAGCAGTTCTTC. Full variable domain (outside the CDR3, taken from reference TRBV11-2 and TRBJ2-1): EAGVAQSPRYKIIEKRQSVAFWCNPISGHATLYWYQQILGQGPKLLIQFQNNGVVDDSQLPKDRFSAERLKGVDSTLKIQPAKLEDSAVYLCASSPHIADNEQFFGPGTRLTVL.

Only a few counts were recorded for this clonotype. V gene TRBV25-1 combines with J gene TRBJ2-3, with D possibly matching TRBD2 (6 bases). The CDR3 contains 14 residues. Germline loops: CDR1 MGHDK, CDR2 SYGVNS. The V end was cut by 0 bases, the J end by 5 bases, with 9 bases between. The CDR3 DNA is TGTGCCAGCAGTGAATATCCCGGGAGAGATACGCAGTATTTT. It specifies CASSEYPGRDTQYF.

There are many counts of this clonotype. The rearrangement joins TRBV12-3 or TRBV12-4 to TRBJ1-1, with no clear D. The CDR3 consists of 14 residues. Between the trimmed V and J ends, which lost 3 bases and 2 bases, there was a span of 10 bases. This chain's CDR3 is CASSFRTVNTEAFF. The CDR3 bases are TGTGCCAGCAGTTTTAGAACAGTCAACACTGAAGCTTTCTTT.

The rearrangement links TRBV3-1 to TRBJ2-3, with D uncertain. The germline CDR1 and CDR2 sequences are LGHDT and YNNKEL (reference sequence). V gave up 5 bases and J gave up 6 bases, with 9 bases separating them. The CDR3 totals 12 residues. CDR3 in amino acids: CASSGNGDTQYF. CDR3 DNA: TGTGCCAGCAGCGGGAACGGGGATACGCAGTATTTT.

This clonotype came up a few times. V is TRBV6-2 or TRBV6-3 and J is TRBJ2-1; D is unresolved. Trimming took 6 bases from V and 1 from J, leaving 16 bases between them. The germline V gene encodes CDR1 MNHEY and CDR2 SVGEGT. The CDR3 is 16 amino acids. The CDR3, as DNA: TGTGCCAGCAGCTCCCCATTCCGGGCGTCCTACAATGAGCAGTTCTTC. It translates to CASSSPFRASYNEQFF.

CDR3 in DNA: TGTGCCAGCACCGCGGACAGGGGGCCTCTCTATGGCTACACCTTC. It yields the protein CASTADRGPLYGYTF. The J gene is TRBJ1-2, the V gene TRBV2; 11 bases are shared with TRBD1. The V segment lost 7 bases and the J segment 4 bases; nucleotides outside the gene matches: 8. The germline CDR1 and CDR2 sequences are SNHLY and FYNNEI. There are 15 residues in the CDR3.